This TCR beta chain was identified in a study of blood T cells in healthy people across ages. In germline, CDR1 is DFQATT, CDR2 SNEGSKA (reference sequence). V dropped 7 bases and J dropped 0 bases, with 13 bases sitting between them. The CDR3 loop spans 14 amino acids. The authors ran a second PCR of about 7 to 11 cycles using a sample-barcoded 5' primer and a J-beta primer mix. Each cDNA molecule was tagged by a template-switch adaptor with 12 random nucleotides. TCRdb fed the 5' RACE reads into MiXCR, producing one record per CDR3 protein. The data show hundreds of thousands of distinct CDR3 sequences, approximately 50% seen once. Donors each provided 7.5 to 10 milliliters of peripheral blood. No fewer than 6 micrograms of total RNA were isolated from every sample.

The origin of this receptor is a woman aged 60-75 years in good health. Input material: blood. The chain recombines TRBV20-1 with TRBJ2-1; tentative D call: TRBD2 (6 bases). The CDR3 reads CSVFSGSSYNEQFF. The CDR3 DNA reads as TGCAGTGTTTTTAGCGGAAGCTCCTACAATGAGCAGTTCTTC.